The source of this TCR beta chain is a study of cytomegalovirus exposure and HLA in healthy donors. The CDR3 spans 14 residues. The V segment lost 1 base and the J segment 10 bases; nucleotides outside the gene matches: 9. Germline V CDR1 and CDR2: SGHTA, FQGTGA. Here immunoSEQ multiplex PCR was the method, and the copy in TCRdb shows in-frame clones only, minus some. The sample has about 130,000 clones, 89% seen once; the top ten hold more than 0.95%. General study points: The listing of roughly 160 TCR beta chains classed them as cytomegalovirus-associated. According to a later analysis, TCR clusters from the first cohort tended to co-occur in the 110 or so validation repertoires.

This clone was recorded many times. Its antigen is as yet unknown. The sequence came from a woman between 18 and 29 years old in good health and CMV-seronegative. This sequence joins TRBV7-3 and TRBJ1-2, with 7 bases that match TRBD1. Sample: PBMCs. The CDR3 DNA reads TGTGCCAGCAGCTTAAACGACAGGGTTGGCGTCTACACCTTC. Its translation is CASSLNDRVGVYTF.